Listed below are T cell receptor beta chains from one sample, sequenced in a study of blood T cell repertoires in COVID-19. Only in-frame clones appear in the TCRdb table, and some are missing; sequencing was by immunoSEQ multiplex PCR. The repertoire consists of some 71,000 clones, with about 79% occurring once and the leading ten covering 20% to 25%. Sequencing was done on a sample of peripheral blood. The receptors stem from a woman in her forties or fifties with acute or convalescent COVID-19. CDR3s include the opening cysteine and the closing phenylalanine or tryptophan. Each record gives: V gene, D gene, clone size, J gene, CDR3 protein, CDR3 DNA. D genes are given only for firm matches. Expanded clones are given a class, and other clones once, few, many or no size at all.

V: TRBV19
D: TRBD1
size: NA
J: TRBJ2-1
CDR3: CASSLRTGTRDEQFF
DNA: TGTGCCAGTAGTTTACGGACAGGGACCAGGGATGAGCAGTTCTTC

V: TRBV9
D: TRBD2
size: NA
J: TRBJ2-1
CDR3: CASSVGGTSGRTPYNEQFF
DNA: TGTGCCAGCAGCGTAGGGGGGACTAGCGGGAGGACACCCTACAATGAGCAGTTCTTC

V: TRBV29-1
D: NA
size: few
J: TRBJ1-4
CDR3: CSTMGGDEKLFF
DNA: TGCAGCACCATGGGGGGAGATGAAAAACTGTTTTTT

V: TRBV14
D: NA
size: NA
J: TRBJ2-1
CDR3: CASTKGSLGFQFF
DNA: TGTGCCAGCACCAAGGGGTCCTTAGGGTTTCAGTTCTTC

V: TRBV4-2
D: TRBD2
size: NA
J: TRBJ2-3
CDR3: CASSQDAGEADTQYF
DNA: TGTGCCAGCAGCCAAGATGCGGGGGAGGCAGATACGCAGTATTTT

V: TRBV9
D: NA
size: once
J: TRBJ2-7
CDR3: CASSVGYGDSYEQYF
DNA: TGTGCCAGCAGCGTAGGCTACGGAGACTCCTACGAGCAGTACTTC

V: TRBV5-1
D: TRBD1
size: NA
J: TRBJ2-7
CDR3: CASSPGQGSYEQYF
DNA: TGCGCCAGCAGCCCCGGACAGGGCTCCTACGAGCAGTACTTC

V: TRBV7-2
D: TRBD2
size: NA
J: TRBJ2-4
CDR3: CASRPTSVDGKNIQYF
DNA: TGTGCCAGCCGCCCGACTAGCGTCGATGGCAAAAACATTCAGTACTTC

V: TRBV5-6
D: NA
size: once
J: TRBJ2-3
CDR3: CASSWPAGEVTTDTQYF
DNA: TGTGCCAGCAGCTGGCCTGCGGGTGAGGTAACCACAGATACGCAGTATTTT

V: TRBV6-2/TRBV6-3
D: NA
size: NA
J: TRBJ2-1
CDR3: CASSYEVYNEQFF
DNA: TGTGCCAGCAGTTACGAGGTTTACAATGAGCAGTTCTTC

V: TRBV7-9
D: TRBD1
size: NA
J: TRBJ2-1
CDR3: CASSPRGTGNYNEQFF
DNA: TGTGCCAGCAGCCCCCGGGGGACAGGGAACTACAATGAGCAGTTCTTC

V: TRBV25-1
D: TRBD1
size: once
J: TRBJ1-2
CDR3: CASSEPGQGHYGYTF
DNA: TGTGCCAGCAGTGAGCCGGGACAGGGACACTATGGCTACACCTTC

V: TRBV4-1
D: TRBD2
size: NA
J: TRBJ2-1
CDR3: CASSQELLAANSYNEQFF
DNA: TGCGCCAGCAGCCAAGAGTTACTAGCGGCGAACTCCTACAATGAGCAGTTCTTC